This TCR beta chain was obtained from a study of technical replicates of blood from a handful of donors listed by TCRdb under 2017. Looking up the germline V gene yields CDR1 KGHSH and CDR2 LQKENI. The CDR3 has 14 amino acids, counting the end cysteine and phenylalanine. Only CDR3 DNA remains: 42 bases, in frame from the first base. V and J are trimmed by 2 bases and 6 bases, and the gene matches miss 2 bases of the junction. A word on this clone: What antigen it recognizes has not been identified. No base-level quality is on record; no much larger clone is a single base apart.

The library was obtained by the immunoSEQ multiplex PCR assay. TCRdb took over this immuneACCESS table, retaining in-frame rearrangements with V and J assigned. Such tables are incomplete; in checked studies, under half of the missing clones stem from an unresolved V gene, and the remainder is unexplained. This sample holds just over 95,000 clones; approximately 95% were observed only once. The ten largest account for less than 0.4% of the sample. Source material: T cells isolated from PBMCs. The sequence was obtained from a human donor in good health. Recombination connected TRBV18 to TRBJ2-2; TRBD1 aligns with 8 central bases. The bases read TGTGCCAGCTCACCATCAGGGGGCCCCGGGGAGCTGTTTTTT. Its protein reads: CASSPSGGPGELFF. With all but the CDR3 taken from the reference TRBV18 and TRBJ2-2 genes, the full variable domain is: NAGVMQNPRHLVRRRGQEARLRCSPMKGHSHVYWYRQLPEEGLKFMVYLQKENIIDESGMPKERFSAEFPKEGPSILRIQQVVRGDSAAYFCASSPSGGPGELFFGEGSRLTVL.